This T cell receptor (beta chain) was identified in a study of blood T cell repertoires in COVID-19. Some clones are missing from TCRdb's copy, which holds only in-frame ones; the method was immunoSEQ multiplex PCR. The table has about 80,000 clones, roughly four fifths seen once. The CDR3 runs to 12 residues. Trimming cost V 5 bases and J 3 bases; bases outside gene matches: 1. The chain combines TRBV12-3 or TRBV12-4 with TRBJ2-7, with 7 bases lining up with TRBD1. The source of this sequence is a man in his 70s with active or convalescent COVID-19. Material: peripheral blood. CDR3: CASSGDSYEQYF. CDR3 nucleotides: TGTGCCAGCAGTGGGGACAGCTACGAGCAGTACTTC.